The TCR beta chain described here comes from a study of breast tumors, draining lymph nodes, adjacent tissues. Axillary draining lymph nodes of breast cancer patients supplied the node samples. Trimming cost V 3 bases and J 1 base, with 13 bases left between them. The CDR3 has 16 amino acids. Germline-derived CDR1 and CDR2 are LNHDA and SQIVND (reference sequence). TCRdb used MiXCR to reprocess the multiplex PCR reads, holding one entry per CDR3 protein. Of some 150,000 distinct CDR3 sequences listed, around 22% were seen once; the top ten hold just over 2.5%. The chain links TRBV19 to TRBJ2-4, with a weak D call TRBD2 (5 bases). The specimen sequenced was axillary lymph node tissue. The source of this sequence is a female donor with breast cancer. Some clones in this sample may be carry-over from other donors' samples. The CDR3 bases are TGTGCCAGTAGTATTGGGAGTGTGGGGGCCAAAAACATTCAGTACTTC. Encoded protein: CASSIGSVGAKNIQYF.